This TCR beta chain was found in a study of blood T cell repertoires in COVID-19. Study-wide context: Material from acute and convalescent COVID-19 was sourced from the United States, Italy and Spain. From T cells, B-cell-depleted T cells, or PBMCs came the material, which was cDNA or gDNA.

The CDR3 covers 17 residues. Germline V gene sequence: CDR1 SGHRS, CDR2 YFSETQ. Trimming cost V 1 base and J 5 bases, with 18 bases left between them. This clone occurred a few times. Source study methods: By means of reference gene primer amplification, nucleated cell counts were estimated. Libraries were prepared by immunoSEQ multiplex PCR; TCRdb keeps only in-frame clonotypes and omits some of them. The V and J calls and clone size come from that table; D and trimming were worked out from the DNA. The table lists fewer than 350,000 clones, about 89% of them singletons, with about 8.8% in the top ten.

The rearrangement uses TRBV5-1 and TRBJ2-2, with a weak D call TRBD2 (6 bases). The specimen sequenced was peripheral blood. This TCR was sampled from a middle-aged man with active or convalescent COVID-19. The CDR3 reads CASSLTAPTRGTGELFF. The CDR3 DNA reads TGCGCCAGCAGCTTGACAGCTCCCACTCGGGGGACCGGGGAGCTGTTTTTT.